This T cell receptor beta chain was identified during a study of CD8+ T cells in alopecia areata. Study conclusions and caveats: Scalp sample data also include resident alphabeta T cells from normal skin. Higher clonality than in normal scalp was seen in lesional scalp, especially alopecia totalis/universalis. Patients showed less clear TCR sequence sharing than mice, possibly partly because of HLA diversity.

Many counts were recorded for this clone. Its cognate antigen is unknown. The listed genes are named as in mouse. The CDR3 goes on 4 residues after the read ends, and that part is filled in from the germline J gene. This sample includes further DNA sequences coding for the same CDR3. Extraction and reverse transcription of RNA yielded cDNA as the sequencing template. The assay was immunoSEQ multiplex PCR, and TCRdb's table has in-frame clones only and misses some. The data show about 110,000 clones, with none appearing a single time. The CDR3 has 15 amino acids. CDR1 and CDR2 (germline): NNHDY, SYVADS. With 4 bases clipped from V and 3 bases from J, the junction kept 4 bases outside the gene matches.

Sequencing was done on a sample of lesional skin. The sequence was obtained from a C3H/HeJ mouse with alopecia areata. MHC haplotype here: H2-k. This chain uses TRBV13-3 with TRBJ2-4; 11 bases are shared with TRBD2. The CDR3 loop reads CASSRDWGPQNTLYF. The CDR3 bases that were read are TGTGCCAGCAGTCGGGACTGGGGGCCGCAAAAC. The whole variable domain, remainder taken from reference TRBV13-3 and TRBJ2-4, is EAAVTQSPRSKVAVTGGKVTLSCHQTNNHDYMYWYRQDTGHGLRLIHYSYVADSTEKGDIPDGYKASRPSQENFSLILELASLSQTAVYFCASSRDWGPQNTLYFGAGTRLSVL.